This is a list of T cell receptor beta chains from one sample in a study of blood T cell repertoires in COVID-19. Profiled with immunoSEQ multiplex PCR; TCRdb holds only in-frame clones, not every one. This table holds about 81,000 clones, roughly 89% found once. Sequences were obtained from peripheral blood. These receptors all come from a woman aged 45-65 years in a cohort sampled during active COVID-19. Each CDR3 is given with its conserved first and last residue. D genes are given only for firm matches.

J | V | D | CDR3
TRBJ2-5 | TRBV3-1/TRBV3-2 | . | CASSQDRVGTQYF
TRBJ2-7 | TRBV28 | TRBD2 | CASSVAGGPFYEQYF
TRBJ1-1 | TRBV28 | . | CASTLKRLTYTEAFF
TRBJ2-3 | TRBV6-2/TRBV6-3 | . | CASSLGPRVVAAITHTQYF
TRBJ2-5 | TRBV29-1 | . | CSAGSLDRWQETQYF
TRBJ2-5 | TRBV28 | . | CASSLGRVETQYF
TRBJ1-1 | TRBV27 | . | CASRSAGENTEAFF
TRBJ2-3 | TRBV6-1 | TRBD2 | CASSVGLAGGQGTDTQYF
TRBJ1-3 | TRBV4-2 | . | CASSSGINGGGGGSGNTIYF
TRBJ2-5 | TRBV9 | TRBD2 | CASSRSGAGGIQETQYF
TRBJ2-3 | TRBV28 | . | CASSWGTSTDTQYF
TRBJ1-2 | TRBV28 | . | CASSWGRGEGYTF
TRBJ1-1 | TRBV10-3 | TRBD1 | CAISGAGTGNTEAFF
TRBJ2-5 | TRBV30 | TRBD2 | CAWSPGWLAGGTQYF
TRBJ1-6 | TRBV28 | TRBD1 | CASRGQASPLHF
TRBJ2-3 | TRBV5-1 | . | CASSRMRGTSTDTQYF
TRBJ2-1 | TRBV5-1 | . | CASSWPFAGPNNEQFF
TRBJ1-6 | TRBV11-3 | TRBD1 | CASSHTGVRNSPLHF